These T cell receptor beta chains were read from a single sample in a study of blood T cell repertoires in COVID-19. The protocol was immunoSEQ multiplex PCR, while the TCRdb copy is restricted to in-frame clones and leaves out a portion. There are over 200,000 clones in the sample; about 85% occur only once, and 10% to 11% lies in the top ten. The sample comprised PBMCs or T cells enriched from blood (not recorded which). The receptors stem from a young man who had recovered from COVID-19. The conserved cysteine and the conserved F or W are not part of the CDR3 here. A D gene is named only where the DNA matches it firmly.

v_call: TRBV19
d_call: -
cdr3_aa: ASSIGAGTSTDTQY

v_call: TRBV25-1
d_call: -
cdr3_aa: ASSTQAGVYEQY

v_call: TRBV19
d_call: -
cdr3_aa: ASSIEGAGETQY

v_call: TRBV28
d_call: -
cdr3_aa: ASSFNAHSPTGELF

v_call: TRBV5-6
d_call: -
cdr3_aa: ASSLAREAF

v_call: TRBV5-6
d_call: -
cdr3_aa: ASNRGSGNTIY

v_call: TRBV28
d_call: -
cdr3_aa: ASSYGEWGEAF

v_call: TRBV2
d_call: -
cdr3_aa: ATGGGPKDQPQH

v_call: TRBV24-1
d_call: -
cdr3_aa: ATSIGYTDTQY

v_call: TRBV12-3/TRBV12-4
d_call: TRBD1
cdr3_aa: ATGGGRSQPQH

v_call: TRBV10-3
d_call: TRBD2
cdr3_aa: AIGREARRGGELF

v_call: TRBV3-1/TRBV3-2
d_call: TRBD2
cdr3_aa: ASSQVASGGETQY

v_call: TRBV4-3
d_call: -
cdr3_aa: ASSQVQASYGYT

v_call: TRBV5-1
d_call: TRBD1
cdr3_aa: ASSLAGTGRGNTIY

v_call: TRBV6-5
d_call: TRBD1
cdr3_aa: ASSRTGGQSGELF

v_call: TRBV7-9
d_call: -
cdr3_aa: ASRKGGGDGNQPQH

v_call: TRBV2
d_call: -
cdr3_aa: ASSKTVDTQY

v_call: TRBV7-9
d_call: -
cdr3_aa: ASSFSTEVEKLF

v_call: TRBV28
d_call: TRBD2
cdr3_aa: ASSRSGLAGGVWQY

v_call: TRBV20-1
d_call: -
cdr3_aa: SASTPRGNTEAF

v_call: TRBV28
d_call: TRBD1
cdr3_aa: ASSSGQLSGNTIY

v_call: TRBV27
d_call: -
cdr3_aa: ASSRDREAGTQY

v_call: TRBV3-1/TRBV3-2
d_call: -
cdr3_aa: ASSQDPRVGGYT

v_call: TRBV5-1
d_call: TRBD1
cdr3_aa: ASSPARGQGDGYT

v_call: TRBV13
d_call: -
cdr3_aa: ASSPYGNTEAF

v_call: TRBV29-1
d_call: TRBD1
cdr3_aa: SLGQGVTGTDTQY

v_call: TRBV4-3
d_call: TRBD1
cdr3_aa: ASSQGRTGGYEQY

v_call: TRBV28
d_call: -
cdr3_aa: ASSPLSSGPDQPQH

v_call: TRBV7-9
d_call: -
cdr3_aa: ASSLAGAAGEAF

v_call: TRBV6-2/TRBV6-3
d_call: -
cdr3_aa: ASSKTGLHTGELF

v_call: TRBV5-6
d_call: TRBD1
cdr3_aa: ASSDFDRGGNTEAF

v_call: TRBV11-2
d_call: -
cdr3_aa: ATKGRINYGYT

v_call: TRBV21-1
d_call: -
cdr3_aa: AGQPGGQPQH

v_call: TRBV14
d_call: TRBD2
cdr3_aa: ASSKTTSAAYEQY

v_call: TRBV7-2
d_call: TRBD1
cdr3_aa: ASSPPGQGANQPQH

v_call: TRBV2
d_call: TRBD1
cdr3_aa: ASNLQGYEQY

v_call: TRBV5-1
d_call: TRBD1
cdr3_aa: ASSSTGQVNTGELF

v_call: TRBV24-1
d_call: TRBD2
cdr3_aa: ATRGTSYDTGELF

v_call: TRBV10-3
d_call: TRBD2
cdr3_aa: AISEAGYEQY

v_call: TRBV30
d_call: -
cdr3_aa: AWSVSGNQPQH